These T cell receptor beta chains were read from a single sample in a study of shared clonotypes between healthy human individuals. Sequencing was performed with immunoSEQ multiplex PCR; in TCRdb, only in-frame clones are kept and a portion is missing. The sample consists of about 560,000 clones, around 76% of them appearing once. Sequencing was done on a sample of PBMCs. The receptors were gathered from a woman aged 40 to 50 in good health. Some clones in this sample may be carry-over from other donors' samples. Each CDR3 is given with its conserved first and last residue. The D gene is left open where the match is weak. The size field is filled for only some rows; it gives once, few, many or a size class.

clone size,D gene,J gene,V gene,CDR3 protein,CDR3 DNA
.,.,TRBJ1-4,TRBV28,CASSLRPRLWGVEKLFF,TGTGCCAGCAGCCTTAGGCCCCGGTTATGGGGGGTTGAAAAACTGTTTTTT
.,.,TRBJ2-3,TRBV18,CASSPLVTDTQYF,TGTGCCAGCTCACCTCTAGTGACAGATACGCAGTATTTT
few,.,TRBJ2-3,TRBV28,CASSLWADTQYF,TGTGCCAGCAGTTTATGGGCAGATACGCAGTATTTT
once,.,TRBJ2-1,TRBV19,CASSPYLSGTRAYNEQFF,TGTGCCAGTAGTCCGTACCTGTCAGGGACAAGGGCATACAATGAGCAGTTCTTC
.,.,TRBJ1-2,TRBV30,CAWGPSEGYTF,TGTGCCTGGGGGCCTAGTGAAGGCTACACCTTC
.,.,TRBJ2-5,TRBV6-4,CASSGVHGETQYF,TGTGCCAGCAGTGGTGTACACGGGGAGACCCAGTACTTC
.,.,TRBJ2-7,TRBV23-1,CAQGSGVYEQYF,TGCGCCCAAGGCAGCGGAGTCTACGAGCAGTACTTC
.,TRBD2,TRBJ2-1,TRBV19,CASSISTSGSSYNEQFF,TGTGCCAGTAGTATTAGTACTAGCGGGAGCTCCTACAATGAGCAGTTCTTC
.,TRBD1,TRBJ2-7,TRBV18,CASSLDRGGYEQYF,TGTGCCAGCTCTCTGGACAGGGGAGGCTACGAGCAGTACTTC
.,.,TRBJ2-1,TRBV7-3,CASSPLGPGADNEQFF,TGTGCCAGCAGCCCCCTGGGCCCGGGGGCTGACAATGAGCAGTTCTTC
.,.,TRBJ2-2,TRBV28,CASRSTTGELFF,TGTGCCAGCAGAAGTACCACCGGGGAGCTGTTTTTT
.,.,TRBJ2-6,TRBV28,CASSLSPSGANVLTF,TGTGCCAGCAGTTTATCGCCCTCTGGGGCCAACGTCCTGACTTTC
.,.,TRBJ1-6,TRBV30,CAWSRTGKDGSPLHF,TGTGCCTGGAGCCGCACAGGGAAGGACGGTTCACCCCTCCACTTT
.,TRBD1,TRBJ2-7,TRBV6-5,CASGQGASYEQYF,TGTGCCAGCGGTCAGGGGGCGTCCTACGAGCAGTACTTC
.,.,TRBJ1-4,TRBV7-9,CASSLATETNEKLFF,TGTGCCAGCAGCTTAGCGACGGAAACTAATGAAAAACTGTTTTTT
few,TRBD2,TRBJ2-1,TRBV10-3,CAIRGRSGNYNEQFF,TGTGCCATCAGGGGGAGGAGCGGGAATTACAATGAGCAGTTCTTC
.,TRBD1,TRBJ1-5,TRBV7-9,CASSFTGGNQPQHF,TGTGCCAGCAGCTTTACAGGGGGCAACCAGCCCCAGCATTTT
.,.,TRBJ2-3,TRBV27,CASSLRDFRTDTQYF,TGTGCCAGCAGTCTACGGGACTTCCGCACAGATACGCAGTATTTT
.,TRBD1,TRBJ1-3,TRBV19,CASTADRAGNTIYF,TGTGCCAGTACCGCCGACAGGGCTGGAAACACCATATATTTT
.,TRBD2,TRBJ2-1,TRBV5-6,CASSLSGLAGYNEQFF,TGTGCCAGCAGTCTGTCCGGACTAGCGGGCTACAATGAGCAGTTCTTC
.,TRBD1,TRBJ1-1,TRBV28,CASSINLQGATEAFF,TGTGCCAGCAGTATCAACCTACAGGGGGCCACTGAAGCTTTCTTT
.,TRBD1,TRBJ2-3,TRBV27,CASRTGDEDTQYF,TGTGCCAGCCGGACAGGGGATGAGGATACGCAGTATTTT
.,TRBD2,TRBJ2-1,TRBV11-3,CASSPGVAGGVNEQFF,TGTGCCAGCAGCCCGGGAGTAGCGGGAGGTGTAAATGAGCAGTTCTTC
.,TRBD2,TRBJ2-5,TRBV7-2,CASSLVPLAGAETQYF,TGTGCCAGCAGCTTAGTCCCTTTAGCGGGAGCGGAGACCCAGTACTTC
.,.,TRBJ2-7,TRBV7-2,CASSFGRDGEQYF,TGTGCCAGCAGCTTTGGCAGGGATGGCGAGCAGTACTTC
.,.,TRBJ1-1,TRBV10-3,CAIQGNTEAFF,TGTGCCATCCAGGGTAACACTGAAGCTTTCTTT
.,TRBD2,TRBJ2-7,TRBV18,CASSRGVTYEQYF,TGTGCCAGCTCCCGGGGGGTCACCTACGAGCAGTACTTC
once,TRBD1,TRBJ1-2,TRBV6-5,CASRRQGRRYTF,TGTGCCAGCAGACGACAGGGCCGGCGCTACACCTTC
few,TRBD2,TRBJ2-5,TRBV5-6,CASSRAYGRTKETQYF,TGTGCCAGCAGCAGAGCGTACGGGAGGACCAAAGAGACCCAGTACTTC
.,.,TRBJ2-5,TRBV7-8,CASSRIAETQYF,TGTGCCAGCAGCCGAATAGCAGAGACCCAGTACTTC
few,.,TRBJ2-2,TRBV5-5,CASSLGRDNTGELFF,TGTGCCAGCAGCTTGGGTCGGGATAACACCGGGGAGCTGTTTTTT
.,TRBD2,TRBJ2-2,TRBV4-2,CASSQDLPAGNTGELFF,TGTGCCAGCAGCCAAGATTTGCCAGCGGGAAACACCGGGGAGCTGTTTTTT
few,TRBD1,TRBJ1-2,TRBV6-4,CASSDSDRGGGYTF,TGTGCCAGCAGTGACTCGGACAGGGGAGGGGGCTACACCTTC
.,.,TRBJ2-3,TRBV14,CASSRGRSPTDTQYF,TGTGCCAGCAGCCGCGGACGGTCACCCACAGATACGCAGTATTTT
.,.,TRBJ1-5,TRBV19,CASSGSLDQPQHF,TGTGCCAGTTCGGGGTCACTCGATCAGCCCCAGCATTTT
.,.,TRBJ2-6,TRBV7-9,CASLSSGANVLTF,TGTGCCAGCTTAAGCTCTGGGGCCAACGTCCTGACTTTC
.,.,TRBJ1-5,TRBV28,CASSEVQSDQPQHF,TGTGCCAGCAGTGAAGTCCAGTCGGATCAGCCCCAGCATTTT
.,TRBD1,TRBJ2-7,TRBV4-3,CASSQDWGTGASSSYEQYF,TGCGCCAGCAGCCAAGATTGGGGGACAGGGGCGTCAAGCTCCTACGAGCAGTACTTC
.,.,TRBJ1-1,TRBV6-1,CAILVGRETEAFF,TGTGCCATCCTAGTGGGGCGGGAGACTGAAGCTTTCTTT
.,.,TRBJ2-5,TRBV6-5,CASTRGRQETQYF,TGTGCCAGCACCCGGGGTCGTCAAGAGACCCAGTACTTC
.,TRBD2,TRBJ2-3,TRBV28,CASPPAGGRFSTDTQYF,TGTGCCAGCCCCCCCGCGGGCGGGAGGTTTAGCACAGATACGCAGTATTTT
.,TRBD1,TRBJ2-7,TRBV27,CASRVMTGTYEQYF,TGTGCCAGCAGGGTTATGACAGGGACCTACGAGCAGTACTTC
.,TRBD1,TRBJ1-5,TRBV27,CASSGDRRNQPQHF,TGTGCCAGCAGTGGGGACAGGCGCAATCAGCCCCAGCATTTT
.,.,TRBJ2-7,TRBV5-1,CASSELLGEQYF,TGCGCCAGCAGCGAACTCCTCGGAGAGCAGTACTTC
.,TRBD2,TRBJ2-3,TRBV28,CASTKERVSGTADTQYF,TGTGCCAGCACCAAGGAAAGGGTTAGCGGGACGGCAGATACGCAGTATTTT
.,.,TRBJ2-3,TRBV5-1,CASSLGGQEDTQYF,TGCGCCAGCAGCTTGGGGGGCCAAGAAGATACGCAGTATTTT